This record covers a single T cell receptor (beta chain). As yet, its antigen is unknown. This sample also contains other DNA sequences that code for the same CDR3. This specimen belongs to a study of shared clonotypes between healthy human individuals. General study points: Represented genetic and exposure-history diversity was restricted by having few donors.

CDR3 length: 13 residues. The V and J ends lost 0 bases and 5 bases respectively, with 7 bases between them. Germline V gene data show CDR1 as SGHTA and CDR2 as FQGTGA. Clones were read by immunoSEQ multiplex PCR, and TCRdb kept only the in-frame ones, dropping some. The sample yields over 1.5 million clones, approximately 98% seen once. Healthy HIV-negative adults without recent acute infections or vaccinations served as donors. The chain couples TRBV7-3 to TRBJ2-5; D gene ambiguous. This sequence originates from a young man in good health. The source material was naive CD4+ T cells sorted from blood. This sample's subset: CD45RA+ positively selected. Written as DNA, the CDR3 is TGTGCCAGCAGCTTAACAGGGTTGGAGACCCAGTACTTC. Its protein product is CASSLTGLETQYF.